The TCR beta chain under discussion was sequenced for a study of T cell repertoires in cytomegalovirus infection. This clonotype was seen repeatedly, ten times or more. The CDR3 extends over 15 amino acids. CDR1 SGHVS and CDR2 FQNEAQ come from the germline V gene. J was trimmed by 4 bases and V by 5 bases; bases with no gene match: 8. TCRdb recomputed calls from the reads with MiXCR, one row per CDR3 protein. The sample includes 560,000 or so distinct CDR3 sequences, 16% seen only once; the top ten take 20% to 30%. The gene calls are TRBV7-8 and TRBJ2-1, with 7 bases fitting TRBD1. Sequencing was carried out using CD8+ T cells from PBMCs. This TCR came from a human donor in good health (CMV status not recorded). Some clones in this sample may be carry-over from other donors' samples. The CDR3 region has the DNA TGTGCCAGCAGCGCTGAGGACAGGAGATACAATGAGCAGTTCTTC. It yields the protein CASSAEDRRYNEQFF.